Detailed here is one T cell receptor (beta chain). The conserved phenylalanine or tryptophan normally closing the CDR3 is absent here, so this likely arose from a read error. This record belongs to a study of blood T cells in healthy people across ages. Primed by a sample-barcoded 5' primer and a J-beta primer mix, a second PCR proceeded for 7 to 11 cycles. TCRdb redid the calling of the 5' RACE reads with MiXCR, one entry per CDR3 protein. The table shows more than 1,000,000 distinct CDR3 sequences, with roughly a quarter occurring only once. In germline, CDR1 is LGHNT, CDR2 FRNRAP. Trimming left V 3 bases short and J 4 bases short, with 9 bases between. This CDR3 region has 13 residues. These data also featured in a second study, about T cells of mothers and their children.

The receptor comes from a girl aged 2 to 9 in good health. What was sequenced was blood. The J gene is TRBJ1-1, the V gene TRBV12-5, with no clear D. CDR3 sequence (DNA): TGTGCTAGTGGTTTTATCGGAGGCACTGAAGCTTTCTCT. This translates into CASGFIGGTEAFS.